Below are 29 T cell receptor beta chains sequenced from a single sample in a study of blood T cell repertoires in COVID-19. Profiled with immunoSEQ multiplex PCR; TCRdb holds only in-frame clones, not every one. This sample has approximately 300,000 clones, with roughly nine tenths found just once. Sample: PBMCs or T cells enriched from blood (not recorded which). These receptors all stem from a woman in her thirties who had been exposed to COVID-19.

This chain's CDR3 is CSASLRGGPGELFF. In DNA, the CDR3 is TGCAGTGCTAGTTTGCGGGGGGGCCCCGGGGAGCTGTTTTTT. The V call is TRBV20-1, the J call TRBJ2-2; 9 bases match TRBD2. The CDR3 has 14 residues. J lost 6 bases, V lost 3 bases, and 5 bases had no gene match. Looked up from germline, CDR1 is DFQATT and CDR2 is SNEGSKA (reference sequence).

The chain joins TRBV12-2 to TRBJ1-4; the D segment call TRBD1 is taken from the table without a DNA check. TRBV12-2 is marked as a pseudogene. This CDR3 has 19 residues. The CDR3 DNA follows: TGTGCAAGTCGCGCCTGGACAGGGTTTAAAGCGGGGAGGGGGTGGAAACTGTTTTTT. Translating it yields CASRAWTGFKAGRGWKLFF.

The V and J genes are TRBV19 and TRBJ2-5; weak D call: TRBD2 (6 bases). Trimming removed 10 bases at V and 7 bases at J, with 13 bases between. The CDR3 has 11 amino acids. CDR1 and CDR2 (germline): LNHDA, SQIVND (reference sequence). In DNA form, the CDR3 reads TGTGCCACCTGGGGTAGCGGGACCCAGTACTTC. Protein sequence: CATWGSGTQYF. Variable domain in full (rest from reference TRBV19 and TRBJ2-5): DGGITQSPKYLFRKEGQNVTLSCEQNLNHDAMYWYRQDPGQGLRLIYYSQIVNDFQKGDIAEGYSVSREKKESFPLTVTSAQKNPTAFYLCATWGSGTQYFGPGTRLLVL.

A single count supports this clone. The J gene is TRBJ2-1, the V gene TRBV19; a possible D gene is TRBD2 (6 bases). V lost 5 bases and J 10 bases, leaving 18 bases between the germline ends. The CDR3 runs to 14 residues. Per the germline V gene, CDR1 is LNHDA and CDR2 is SQIVND (reference sequence). The CDR3 DNA reads TGTGCCAGTAGTCCCCCGGGGGACGGGGCGGAGCAGTTCTTC. This encodes CASSPPGDGAEQFF.

This rearrangement joins TRBV3-1 (or the pseudogene TRBV3-2) to TRBJ1-6; maybe TRBD1 (5 bases). Deletions cut 1 base from V and 12 bases from J, with 16 bases between. This CDR3 spans 15 amino acids. Germline CDR1 is LGHDT and CDR2 is YNNKEL (reference sequence). Here the CDR3 reads CASSQVRARRGPLHF. Written as DNA, the CDR3 is TGTGCCAGCAGCCAAGTCCGGGCCAGGAGGGGACCCCTCCACTTT.

This clone came up once. The rearrangement joins TRBV7-2 to TRBJ1-2; no clear D gene. The V and J ends lost 3 bases and 0 bases respectively, with 11 bases between them. Germline assignment: CDR1 SGHTA and CDR2 FQGNSA. The CDR3 is 15 amino acids. The CDR3 DNA sequence: TGTGCCAGCAGCTTGGGCACACCTACTAACTATGGCTACACCTTC. Protein: CASSLGTPTNYGYTF.

The chain combines TRBV4-2 with TRBJ1-2; D is undetermined. Germline CDR1 reads LGHNA; CDR2 reads YNFKEQ. This CDR3 has 14 amino acids. Trimming took 1 base from V and 1 from J, leaving 7 bases between them. The CDR3 region is CASSQGTGNYGYTF. In DNA form, the CDR3 reads TGTGCCAGCAGCCAAGGTACGGGTAACTATGGCTACACCTTC.

The chain combines TRBV7-9 with TRBJ2-3; 12 bases align to TRBD2. Germline lookup yields CDR1 SEHNR and CDR2 FQNEAQ (reference sequence). The length of the CDR3 is 15 residues. Losses at the gene ends were 6 bases for V and 4 bases for J; bases not matched to a gene: 5. The CDR3 loop reads CASRPTSGGSDTQYF. Written as DNA, the CDR3 is TGTGCCAGCAGGCCGACTAGCGGGGGTTCAGATACGCAGTATTTT.

This chain uses TRBV6-1 with TRBJ1-1; D might be TRBD1 (5 bases). V shed 2 bases and J shed 8 bases, with 6 bases lying between them. CDR3 length: 11 residues. Germline V gives CDR1 MNHNS, CDR2 SASEGT. CDR3 nucleotide sequence: TGTGCCAGCAGTGAAAGACAGGAAGCTTTCTTT. Its protein is CASSERQEAFF.

The chain couples TRBV5-6 to TRBJ2-7, with 9 bases aligning to TRBD1. CDR3 length: 16 amino acids. The germline V gene has CDR1 SGHDT and CDR2 YYEEEE. The V and J ends lost 0 bases and 3 bases, in that order; junction bases with no gene match: 7. The DNA of the CDR3 is TGTGCCAGCAGCTTGGCCATCGGACAGGGGCTCTACGAGCAGTACTTC. It is translated as CASSLAIGQGLYEQYF.

The chain is built from TRBV11-2 and TRBJ1-2; 10 bases map to TRBD1. Trimming cost V 2 bases and J 8 bases; bases outside gene matches: 8. The CDR3 is made up of 15 amino acids. Germline V gives CDR1 SGHAT, CDR2 FQNNGV. This chain's CDR3 is CASSLSDRGLGGYTF. In nucleotides, the CDR3 is TGTGCCAGCAGCTTATCCGACAGGGGGCTTGGGGGCTACACCTTC.

This chain uses TRBV19 with TRBJ2-6; possibly TRBD1 for D (5 bases). This CDR3 is built from 15 residues. With 4 bases removed from V and 0 bases from J, the gap between germline ends came to 7 bases. The V gene's germline CDR1 is LNHDA and CDR2 SQIVND (reference sequence). This CDR3 is CASSRQHSGANVLTF. The CDR3 DNA is TGTGCCAGTAGTAGACAGCACTCTGGGGCCAACGTCCTGACTTTC. The variable domain in full, with the rest retrieved from reference TRBV19 and TRBJ2-6, is DGGITQSPKYLFRKEGQNVTLSCEQNLNHDAMYWYRQDPGQGLRLIYYSQIVNDFQKGDIAEGYSVSREKKESFPLTVTSAQKNPTAFYLCASSRQHSGANVLTFGAGSRLTVL.

This clone turned up a few times. The rearrangement uses TRBV4-1 and TRBJ1-1; 8 positions agree with TRBD1. Trimming took 0 bases from V and 1 from J; bases not matched to a gene: 4. CDR1 MGHRA and CDR2 YSYEKL come from the germline V gene. There are 16 residues in the CDR3. The chain's CDR3 is CASSQEDRAGNTEAFF. In nucleotides, the CDR3 is TGCGCCAGCAGCCAAGAGGACAGGGCGGGGAACACTGAAGCTTTCTTT.

The chain uses TRBV4-2 and TRBJ2-1; TRBD2 matches 10 bases. The germline V gene has CDR1 LGHNA and CDR2 YNFKEQ. This CDR3 is built from 16 residues. The J segment lost 4 bases and the V segment lost 3 bases, leaving 6 bases of the junction unmatched. In DNA form, the CDR3 reads TGTGCCAGCAGCCAGTTAGCGGGGGGTAATTACAATGAGCAGTTCTTC. Residues: CASSQLAGGNYNEQFF.

This clone was counted once. V usage is TRBV13 and J usage is TRBJ1-2, with unresolved D. This CDR3 is 11 amino acids long. Trimming removed 2 bases at V and 5 bases at J, with 3 bases between. Germline-derived CDR1 and CDR2 are PRHDT and FYEKMQ (reference sequence). The CDR3 region is CASSLQYGYTF. In DNA, the CDR3 is TGTGCCAGCAGCTTACAGTATGGCTACACCTTC.

The chain employs TRBV4-1 and TRBJ2-3; the match to TRBD2 covers 10 bases. J was trimmed by 0 bases and V by 4 bases; bases with no gene match: 13. Per the germline V gene, CDR1 is MGHRA and CDR2 is YSYEKL. There are 19 residues in the CDR3. The DNA for the CDR3 is TGCGCCAGCAGCCTGGAGAGGAGCGGGGGGGCGACAAGCACAGATACGCAGTATTTT. Translating it yields CASSLERSGGATSTDTQYF.

This clone came up once. The chain carries TRBV4-3 and TRBJ1-1, with D possibly matching TRBD1 (6 bases). This CDR3 region has 15 residues. Germline-derived CDR1 and CDR2 are LGHNA and YSLEER. Trimming removed 0 bases at V and 2 bases at J, with 10 bases between. CDR3 loop: CASSQEPGDNTEAFF. CDR3 sequence (DNA): TGCGCCAGCAGCCAAGAGCCAGGGGATAACACTGAAGCTTTCTTT.

The chain recombines TRBV19 with TRBJ1-5; tentatively, D is TRBD1 (6 bases). Per germline, CDR1 LNHDA and CDR2 SQIVND (reference sequence). The length of the CDR3 is 22 residues. V lost 4 bases to trimming and J lost 3 bases, with 34 bases between them. The CDR3 bases are TGTGCCAGTAGTAACTTCTATCTAGCGGGGGTATGGGAAGGGGGATACAATCAGCCCCAGCATTTT. This translates into CASSNFYLAGVWEGGYNQPQHF.

V gene TRBV4-1 combines with J gene TRBJ2-5; D gene unclear. V was clipped by 4 bases and J by 2 bases, with 17 bases between them. Germline CDR1 is MGHRA and CDR2 is YSYEKL. The CDR3 is 16 residues long. The CDR3, as DNA: TGCGCCAGCAGCCGGTACCACCTCAGGATACAAGAGACCCAGTACTTC. Residues: CASSRYHLRIQETQYF.

The rearrangement uses TRBV5-3 and TRBJ2-1; a possible D gene is TRBD1 (6 bases). TRBV5-3 belongs to the ORF category, with a function that is uncertain. The CDR3 runs 16 residues. Trimming took off 5 bases at V and 2 bases at J, with 17 bases between the two ends. CDR3 region: CARSYEQGSTYNEQFF. The CDR3 nucleotides read TGTGCCAGAAGTTACGAACAGGGATCCACCTACAATGAGCAGTTCTTC.

This clone was observed a single time. This chain links TRBV5-8 with TRBJ1-1, with D perhaps matching TRBD1 (6 bases). The CDR3 has 14 residues. Trimming pared 5 bases from V and 5 bases from J, leaving 16 bases between. Germline CDR1 reads SGHTS; CDR2 reads YDEGEE. The CDR3 protein is CASRLDRLGTEAFF. The CDR3 region has the DNA TGTGCCAGCAGACTAGACAGGCTGGGGACTGAAGCTTTCTTT.

This clone was recorded once. The chain carries TRBV7-9 and TRBJ2-7, with D perhaps TRBD2 (5 bases). This CDR3 region has 14 residues. Germline V gives CDR1 SEHNR, CDR2 FQNEAQ (reference sequence). The V and J ends lost 5 bases and 2 bases respectively, with 13 bases between them. The CDR3 is CASSPRGGPYEQYF. DNA for the CDR3: TGTGCCAGCAGCCCCCGCGGAGGTCCCTACGAGCAGTACTTC.

This rearrangement joins TRBV7-9 to TRBJ2-3; D may be TRBD2 (5 bases). The ends were cut back, 5 bases at V and 1 base at J, with 10 bases in the middle. The CDR3 has 14 amino acids. Germline V CDR1 and CDR2: SEHNR, FQNEAQ (reference sequence). The DNA for the CDR3 is TGTGCCAGCAGCCGCTCCGGGGGCACAGATACGCAGTATTTT. The encoded protein is CASSRSGGTDTQYF.

The chain combines TRBV5-1 with TRBJ2-3; weak D call: TRBD1 (6 bases). Per the germline V gene, CDR1 is SGHRS and CDR2 is YFSETQ. This CDR3 has 14 amino acids. The V and J ends lost 4 bases and 5 bases respectively, with 14 bases between them. The CDR3 region is CASSHGTPQDTQYF. The CDR3 bases are TGCGCCAGCAGCCACGGGACACCACAAGATACGCAGTATTTT.

The chain links TRBV19 to TRBJ1-2; 8 bases map to TRBD1. V gave up 9 bases and J gave up 1 base; unmatched junction bases: 16. Germline CDR1 is LNHDA and CDR2 is SQIVND (reference sequence). The CDR3 sequence is 17 residues long. CDR3 in DNA: TGTGCCAGCCAGTCCCACCGGGACAGGTTGTATAACTATGGCTACACCTTC. This encodes CASQSHRDRLYNYGYTF.

J is TRBJ1-1 and V is TRBV2; a possible D gene is TRBD1 (6 bases). Trimming pared 0 bases from V and 5 bases from J, leaving 13 bases between. Per the germline V gene, CDR1 is SNHLY and CDR2 is FYNNEI. The CDR3 covers 15 residues. The CDR3, as DNA: TGTGCCAGCAGTGAAGCGCGAGGGAGGGGGACTGAAGCTTTCTTT. This sequence encodes CASSEARGRGTEAFF.

In this sample, this clone turned up a few times. This sequence joins TRBV19 and TRBJ1-5; a weak D match, TRBD1 (6 bases). V was trimmed by 4 bases and J by 0 bases, leaving 16 bases between them. The CDR3 is made up of 17 amino acids. CDR1 and CDR2 from the germline V gene are LNHDA and SQIVND (reference sequence). In DNA, the CDR3 is TGTGCCAGTAGTACCAGGGGAGGGGGAATTAGCAATCAGCCCCAGCATTTT. This sequence encodes CASSTRGGGISNQPQHF.

The chain combines TRBV15 with TRBJ2-2, with TRBD2 identical over 7 bases. Trimming removed 0 bases from V and 4 bases from J; junction bases left unmatched: 11. In germline, CDR1 is LNHNV, CDR2 YYDKDF (reference sequence). This CDR3 spans 18 amino acids. CDR3 in amino acids: CATSRDPVGPGGTGELFF. The CDR3 coding sequence is TGTGCCACCAGCAGAGACCCCGTAGGACCGGGGGGCACCGGGGAGCTGTTTTTT.

The chain couples TRBV6-5 to TRBJ1-5; 8 nucleotides align to TRBD1. This CDR3 is 13 amino acids long. Trimming at V came to 6 bases and at J to 6 bases, leaving 4 bases not matched to a gene. Germline-derived CDR1 and CDR2 are MNHEY and SVGAGI. CDR3 in amino acids: CASRDRGGQPQHF. DNA of the CDR3: TGTGCCAGCAGAGACAGGGGCGGTCAGCCCCAGCATTTT.